A single T cell receptor beta chain is shown here with its context. The length of the CDR3 is 16 residues. Germline-derived CDR1 and CDR2 are SGHDN and FVKESK. V lost 2 bases and J 10 bases, leaving 20 bases between the germline ends. PCR was performed using 60 Vbeta and 13 Jbeta primers. TCRdb's table, derived via immunoSEQ multiplex PCR, lists solely in-frame clones and lacks some. Among roughly 100,000 clones listed, 63% were seen once. The data belong to a study of cytomegalovirus exposure and HLA in healthy donors. The sequenced material came from PBMCs. The V gene is TRBV14, the J gene TRBJ2-2; a possible D gene is TRBD1 (6 bases). The source of this sequence is a human donor in good health. CDR3 residues: CASSQRRSGQYEELFF. The CDR3 DNA sequence: TGTGCCAGCAGCCAACGAAGGTCTGGACAGTATGAGGAGCTGTTTTTT.